This T cell receptor beta chain is drawn from a study of OX40 agonist ivuxolimab in advanced cancers. Study conclusions and caveats: Low normalized T-cell clonal expansion was additionally recorded for some nonresponders. Averaging showed that CD8+ T cells had more expanded clones than CD4+ did.

The data were produced by immunoSEQ multiplex PCR, yet TCRdb's version contains in-frame clones alone and is incomplete. The sample gives around 67,000 clones, 75% to 90% of which show up once; 1% to 1.5% is in the top ten. This clone was seen a few times. Its antigen is undetermined. The TCR comes from an adult with an advanced solid tumor such as melanoma, head and neck, liver or kidney cancer. The sample in question was CD4+ or CD8+ T cells sorted from blood, obtained in a trial of the OX40 agonist ivuxolimab.

This CDR3 reads CASSLGLVRGYGYTF. CDR3 DNA: TGTGCCAGCAGCTTAGGTCTCGTCAGGGGTTATGGCTACACCTTC. This rearrangement joins TRBV11-2 to TRBJ1-2; D possibly corresponds to TRBD1 (6 bases). The CDR3 runs 15 residues. Germline V gene lookup returns CDR1 SGHAT and CDR2 FQNNGV. Trimming took 1 base from V and 5 from J, leaving 14 bases between them.